The 7 T cell receptor beta chains given below trace back to one sample, sequenced in a study of blood T cell repertoires in COVID-19. Assay: immunoSEQ multiplex PCR; the TCRdb copy retains only in-frame clones and omits some. This sample yields about 70,000 clones, of which 70% to 85% are seen a single time; approximately 1.7% belongs to the top ten. The sequencing input was peripheral blood. The receptor source for this set is a woman aged 60-70 years with acute or convalescent COVID-19.

The V gene is TRBV9, the J gene TRBJ2-1; D is perhaps TRBD1 (6 bases). From germline, CDR1 is SGDLS and CDR2 YYNGEE. The CDR3 totals 15 residues. Trimming shortened V by 4 bases and J by 4 bases, and 15 bases separated the two germline ends. In DNA, the CDR3 is TGTGCCAGCAGCTCCCGCCCGGACAGATACAATGAGCAGTTCTTC. Translating it yields CASSSRPDRYNEQFF.

The chain carries TRBV3-1 (or the pseudogene TRBV3-2) and TRBJ1-2; 9 bases agree with TRBD1. CDR3 length: 12 amino acids. The V segment lost 6 bases and the J segment 6 bases; nucleotides outside the gene matches: 2. CDR1 and CDR2 from the germline V gene are LGHDT and YNNKEL (reference sequence). The CDR3 spells CASRDRGDGYTF. CDR3 bases: TGTGCCAGCAGGGACAGGGGAGATGGCTACACCTTC.

This chain joins TRBV5-6 and TRBJ2-2, with 11 bases identical to TRBD1. This CDR3 has 16 amino acids. Germline CDR1 reads SGHDT; CDR2 reads YYEEEE. V shed 4 bases and J 5 bases; nucleotides not matched to a gene: 7. CDR3: CASSTQGQGVTGELFF. DNA for the CDR3: TGTGCCAGCAGCACCCAGGGACAGGGGGTAACCGGGGAGCTGTTTTTT.

V gene TRBV27 combines with J gene TRBJ2-1; the match to TRBD2 covers 7 bases. The trim removed 3 bases at V and 8 bases at J, leaving 10 bases unmatched. Germline loops: CDR1 MNHEY, CDR2 SMNVEV (reference sequence). CDR3 size: 15 residues. Here the CDR3 reads CASSFYRRTSDEQFF. The CDR3 DNA sequence: TGTGCCAGCAGTTTTTATAGACGGACTAGTGATGAGCAGTTCTTC.

The chain recombines TRBV7-2 with TRBJ1-2, with D possibly TRBD1 on 5 matching bases. The germline V gene encodes CDR1 SGHTA and CDR2 FQGNSA. V lost 4 bases and J lost 4, with 13 bases in between. The CDR3 is made up of 14 amino acids. In DNA form, the CDR3 reads TGTGCCAGCAGCTCCGAACAGGTCAGCTATGGCTACACCTTC. This gives the protein CASSSEQVSYGYTF.

The chain couples TRBV28 to TRBJ1-4; TRBD1 is a possible D gene (6 bases). Germline V gives CDR1 MDHEN, CDR2 SYDVKM. Trimming left V 7 bases short and J 9 bases short, with 21 bases between. The CDR3 is 15 residues long. DNA of the CDR3: TGTGCCAGCACCTCTTTGCCTCGGGGGGCTAAAAAACTGTTTTTT. It yields the protein CASTSLPRGAKKLFF.

The chain uses TRBV30 and TRBJ2-7, with 8 bases that match TRBD1. This CDR3 comprises 15 residues. The J segment lost 3 bases and the V segment lost 2 bases, leaving 9 bases of the junction unmatched. Germline CDR1 and CDR2: GTSNPN and SVGIG (reference sequence). CDR3 sequence reads: CAWSLTGQAGYEQYF. CDR3 nucleotides: TGTGCCTGGAGTTTGACGGGACAGGCGGGCTACGAGCAGTACTTC.